This TCR beta chain was identified in a study of blood T cell repertoires in COVID-19. Study summary: The United States, Italy and Spain were the sources of the acute and convalescent COVID-19 samples. In each case, the material was cDNA or gDNA derived from T cells, B-cell-depleted T cells, or PBMCs.

Per the original data handling: From reference gene primer amplification, estimates of nucleated cell counts were derived. TCRdb keeps only in-frame clones here, not all; method: immunoSEQ multiplex PCR. V and J calls and clone size are given by that table; D and trimming were obtained from the DNA. The data hold about 180,000 clones, with 65% to 90% observed a single time. The source of this sequence is a man in his fifties or sixties with active or convalescent COVID-19. Specimen: peripheral blood.

CDR3 sequence (DNA): TGTGCCAGCAGCGGGAGGAACACTGAAGCTTTCTTT. Protein sequence: CASSGRNTEAFF. The rearrangement joins TRBV2 to TRBJ1-1; D uncertain. V lost 6 bases, J lost 1 base, and 6 bases lay in between. Germline lookup yields CDR1 SNHLY and CDR2 FYNNEI. CDR3 length: 12 residues.